This T cell receptor beta chain comes out of a study of post-analysis software for immune sequencing data. The TCR beta cDNA libraries carried unique molecular identifiers. In TCRdb, the PCR reads were re-called with MiXCR into one record per CDR3 protein. The data show roughly 670,000 distinct CDR3 sequences, about 60% seen once. The sample comprised blood. This clonotype was sampled from a girl aged 2 to 9 with multiple sclerosis.

The CDR3: CASSLYRLTSYNEQFF. The CDR3 DNA reads as TGTGCCAGCAGCTTATATCGGCTTACCTCCTACAATGAGCAGTTCTTC. This chain connects TRBV7-2 to TRBJ2-1; D uncertain. This CDR3 is built from 16 residues. V was clipped by 2 bases and J by 0 bases, with 11 bases between them. The germline V gene encodes CDR1 SGHTA and CDR2 FQGNSA.